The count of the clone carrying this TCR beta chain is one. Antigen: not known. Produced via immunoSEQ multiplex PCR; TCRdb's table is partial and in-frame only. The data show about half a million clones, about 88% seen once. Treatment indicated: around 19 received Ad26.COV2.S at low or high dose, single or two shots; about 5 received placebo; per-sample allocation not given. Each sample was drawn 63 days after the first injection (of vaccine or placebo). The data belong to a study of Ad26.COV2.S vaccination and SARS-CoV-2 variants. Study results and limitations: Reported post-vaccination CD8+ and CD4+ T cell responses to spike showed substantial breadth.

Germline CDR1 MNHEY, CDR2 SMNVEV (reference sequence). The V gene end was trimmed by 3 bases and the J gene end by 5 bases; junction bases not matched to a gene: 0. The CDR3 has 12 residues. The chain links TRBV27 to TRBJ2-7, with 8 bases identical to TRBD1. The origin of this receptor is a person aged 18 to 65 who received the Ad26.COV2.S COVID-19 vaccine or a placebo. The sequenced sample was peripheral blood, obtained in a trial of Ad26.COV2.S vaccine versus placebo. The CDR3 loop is CASSLTGDEQYF. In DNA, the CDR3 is TGTGCCAGCAGTTTGACAGGGGACGAGCAGTACTTC.